These T cell receptor beta chains were read from a single sample in a study of T cell changes during pregnancy in multiple sclerosis. Sequenced by immunoSEQ multiplex PCR; TCRdb stores in-frame clones only, minus some. Of some 80,000 clones in the sample, 94% were seen once. The material sequenced was CD4+ T cells from peripheral blood mononuclear cells, taken after pregnancy. All receptors derive from a female donor with multiple sclerosis, enrolled in a pregnancy study. The CDR3 runs from the conserved cysteine through the conserved F or W. The D gene is left open where the match is weak. Not every row has a clone size; where given, it reads once, few, many or a size class.

TRBJ1-4,.,TRBV2,.,TGTGCCAGCAGTGCTGACGGACCGCAGGGTGAAAAACTGTTTTTT,CASSADGPQGEKLFF
TRBJ2-7,.,TRBV2,.,TGTGCCGCCCTGGTACGCGGAACATACGAGCAGTACTTC,CAALVRGTYEQYF
TRBJ2-2,TRBD1,TRBV25-1,.,TGTGCCAGCAGCCCGACAGGGGGCTTTTTTAGGGAGCTGTTTTTT,CASSPTGGFFRELFF
TRBJ2-1,.,TRBV5-6,.,TGTGCCAGCAGCTTTTTTCCCTCGCGGGATGAGCAGTTCTTC,CASSFFPSRDEQFF
TRBJ2-7,.,TRBV6-1,.,TGTGCCAGCAGCCACATATGGGGGCGCCTACTGTTC,CASSHIWGRLLF
TRBJ2-1,TRBD2,TRBV25-1,.,TGTGCCAGCACTAGGACTAGCGGGAGGGCCGTCTACAATGAGCAGTTCTTC,CASTRTSGRAVYNEQFF
TRBJ2-7,TRBD1,TRBV9,.,TGTGCCAGCAGCGTAGCGAAGGGGGCGAGTGAGCAGTACTTC,CASSVAKGASEQYF
TRBJ1-4,.,TRBV19,.,TGTGCCAGTCGGGGGGCAGCATATCCTTCGGAAAAACTGTTTTTT,CASRGAAYPSEKLFF
TRBJ1-1,TRBD1,TRBV28,.,TGTGCCAGCAGTCCCAGTTTCCATGGGCGGACAGGACTATACACTGAAGCTTTCTTT,CASSPSFHGRTGLYTEAFF
TRBJ2-4,.,TRBV7-8,.,TGTGCCAGCAGCTTCGAAGGGTCAGCGGCCTCCCTGGGGGCCAAAAACATTCAGTACTTC,CASSFEGSAASLGAKNIQYF
TRBJ1-2,.,TRBV5-5,.,TGTGCCAGCAGCTTGGTCCAGGTCGGAGGGGCTAACTATGGCTACACCTTC,CASSLVQVGGANYGYTF
TRBJ2-7,.,TRBV5-1,.,TGCGCCAGCAGCTTGGGTCTGGACAGAACTTACGAGCAGTACTTC,CASSLGLDRTYEQYF
TRBJ2-3,TRBD1,TRBV28,.,TGTGCCAGCAGTGGACAGGGGAGTTGGACAGATACGCAGTATTTT,CASSGQGSWTDTQYF
TRBJ2-2,.,TRBV10-3,.,TGTGCCATCAGTGAGTCACAGGCTAACACCGGGGAGCTGTTTTTT,CAISESQANTGELFF
TRBJ1-1,.,TRBV5-1,.,TGCGCCAGCAGCTTGTTCTTGAACACTGAAGCTTTCTTT,CASSLFLNTEAFF
TRBJ2-3,TRBD1,TRBV6-4,.,TGTGCCAGCAGTGAGACAGGGGGAACAGATACGCAGTATTTT,CASSETGGTDTQYF
TRBJ1-3,.,TRBV30,.,TGTGCCTGGACTCCTCTCTCTGGAAACACCATATATTTT,CAWTPLSGNTIYF
TRBJ1-2,.,TRBV10-3,once,TGTGCCATCAGTCGAGGGACTCAGGGTGGCTATGGCTACACCTTC,CAISRGTQGGYGYTF
TRBJ2-2,.,TRBV19,.,TGTGCCAGTAGTATATTGAACCGGGGGGCGAGCTCGGTCGGGGAGCTGTTTTTT,CASSILNRGASSVGELFF
TRBJ1-1,.,TRBV12-5,once,TGTGCTAGTGGTTTGCTGATTACCGGTGAAGCTTTCTTT,CASGLLITGEAFF
TRBJ2-7,TRBD2,TRBV7-2,.,TGTGCCAGCAGCTTAGGCGGGAGAATTAGCGAGCAGTACTTC,CASSLGGRISEQYF
TRBJ1-1,.,TRBV5-1,.,TGCGCCAGCAGCTTGTTGGCGGGCTCGCACACTGAAGCTTTCTTT,CASSLLAGSHTEAFF
TRBJ2-7,TRBD2,TRBV10-3,.,TGTGCCATCAGTGAAGCGGGAGGATCCTACGAGCAGTACTTC,CAISEAGGSYEQYF
TRBJ1-5,.,TRBV19,.,TGTGCCAGTAGTCCTACAATCCTCAGGGTCGGTAGTCAGCCCCAGCATTTT,CASSPTILRVGSQPQHF
TRBJ2-7,.,TRBV11-3,.,TGTGCCAGCATCCTTGGAGGATACGAGCAGTACTTC,CASILGGYEQYF
TRBJ1-5,TRBD1,TRBV28,.,TGTGCCAGCGGTTTAGGGGTAGGACAGGATCAGCCCCAGCATTTT,CASGLGVGQDQPQHF